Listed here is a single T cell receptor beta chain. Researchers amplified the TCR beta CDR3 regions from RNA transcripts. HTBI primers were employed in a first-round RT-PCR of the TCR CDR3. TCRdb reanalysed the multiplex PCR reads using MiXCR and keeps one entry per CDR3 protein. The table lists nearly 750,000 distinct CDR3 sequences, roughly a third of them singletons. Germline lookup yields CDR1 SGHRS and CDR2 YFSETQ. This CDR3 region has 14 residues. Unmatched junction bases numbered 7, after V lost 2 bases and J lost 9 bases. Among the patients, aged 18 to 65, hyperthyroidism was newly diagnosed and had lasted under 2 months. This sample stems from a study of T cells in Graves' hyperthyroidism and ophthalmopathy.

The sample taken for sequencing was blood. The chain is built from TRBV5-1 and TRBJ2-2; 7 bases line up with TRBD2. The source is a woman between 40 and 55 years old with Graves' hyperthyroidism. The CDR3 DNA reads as TGCGCCAGCAGCTTTGCCCCGGGGGGACGGGAGCTGTTTTTT. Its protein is CASSFAPGGRELFF. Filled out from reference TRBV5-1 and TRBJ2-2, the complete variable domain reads KAGVTQTPRYLIKTRGQQVTLSCSPISGHRSVSWYQQTPGQGLQFLFEYFSETQRNKGNFPGRFSGRQFSNSRSEMNVSTLELGDSALYLCASSFAPGGRELFFGEGSRLTVL.